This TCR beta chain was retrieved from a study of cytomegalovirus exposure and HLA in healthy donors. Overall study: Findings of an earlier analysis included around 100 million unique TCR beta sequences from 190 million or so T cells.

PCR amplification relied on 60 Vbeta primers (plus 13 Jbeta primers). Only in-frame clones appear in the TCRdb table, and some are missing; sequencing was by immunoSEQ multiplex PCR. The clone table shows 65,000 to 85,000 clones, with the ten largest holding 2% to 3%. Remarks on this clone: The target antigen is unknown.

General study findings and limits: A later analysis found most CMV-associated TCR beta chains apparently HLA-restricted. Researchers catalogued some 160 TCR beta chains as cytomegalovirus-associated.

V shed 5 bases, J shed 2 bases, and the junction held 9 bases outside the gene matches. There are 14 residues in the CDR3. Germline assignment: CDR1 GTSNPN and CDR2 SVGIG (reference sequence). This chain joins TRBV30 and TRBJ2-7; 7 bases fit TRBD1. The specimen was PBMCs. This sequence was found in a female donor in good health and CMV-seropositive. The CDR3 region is CAWSTGILPYEQYF. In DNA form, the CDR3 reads TGTGCCTGGTCGACAGGGATCCTCCCCTACGAGCAGTACTTC.